This TCR beta chain was identified in a study of blood T cells in healthy people across ages. Germline CDR1 is DFQATT and CDR2 is SNEGSKA (reference sequence). This CDR3 spans 13 amino acids. Trimming took 5 bases from V and 5 from J, leaving 15 bases between them. Total RNA, at least 5.5 micrograms per sample, came from PBMCs. With a J-beta primer mix and a sample-barcoded 5' primer, a second PCR ran roughly 6 to 11 cycles. TCRdb used MiXCR to reprocess the 5' RACE reads, holding one entry per CDR3 protein. The sample holds 700,000 to 800,000 distinct CDR3 sequences; around 40% are singletons and the top ten take around a fifth.

What was sequenced was blood. This TCR was recovered from a woman aged 60-70 years in good health. V is TRBV20-1 and J is TRBJ1-1; D is possibly TRBD1 (6 bases). The CDR3 spells CSAFGEGVTEAFF. CDR3 nucleotides: TGCAGTGCTTTTGGGGAGGGGGTTACTGAAGCTTTCTTT.